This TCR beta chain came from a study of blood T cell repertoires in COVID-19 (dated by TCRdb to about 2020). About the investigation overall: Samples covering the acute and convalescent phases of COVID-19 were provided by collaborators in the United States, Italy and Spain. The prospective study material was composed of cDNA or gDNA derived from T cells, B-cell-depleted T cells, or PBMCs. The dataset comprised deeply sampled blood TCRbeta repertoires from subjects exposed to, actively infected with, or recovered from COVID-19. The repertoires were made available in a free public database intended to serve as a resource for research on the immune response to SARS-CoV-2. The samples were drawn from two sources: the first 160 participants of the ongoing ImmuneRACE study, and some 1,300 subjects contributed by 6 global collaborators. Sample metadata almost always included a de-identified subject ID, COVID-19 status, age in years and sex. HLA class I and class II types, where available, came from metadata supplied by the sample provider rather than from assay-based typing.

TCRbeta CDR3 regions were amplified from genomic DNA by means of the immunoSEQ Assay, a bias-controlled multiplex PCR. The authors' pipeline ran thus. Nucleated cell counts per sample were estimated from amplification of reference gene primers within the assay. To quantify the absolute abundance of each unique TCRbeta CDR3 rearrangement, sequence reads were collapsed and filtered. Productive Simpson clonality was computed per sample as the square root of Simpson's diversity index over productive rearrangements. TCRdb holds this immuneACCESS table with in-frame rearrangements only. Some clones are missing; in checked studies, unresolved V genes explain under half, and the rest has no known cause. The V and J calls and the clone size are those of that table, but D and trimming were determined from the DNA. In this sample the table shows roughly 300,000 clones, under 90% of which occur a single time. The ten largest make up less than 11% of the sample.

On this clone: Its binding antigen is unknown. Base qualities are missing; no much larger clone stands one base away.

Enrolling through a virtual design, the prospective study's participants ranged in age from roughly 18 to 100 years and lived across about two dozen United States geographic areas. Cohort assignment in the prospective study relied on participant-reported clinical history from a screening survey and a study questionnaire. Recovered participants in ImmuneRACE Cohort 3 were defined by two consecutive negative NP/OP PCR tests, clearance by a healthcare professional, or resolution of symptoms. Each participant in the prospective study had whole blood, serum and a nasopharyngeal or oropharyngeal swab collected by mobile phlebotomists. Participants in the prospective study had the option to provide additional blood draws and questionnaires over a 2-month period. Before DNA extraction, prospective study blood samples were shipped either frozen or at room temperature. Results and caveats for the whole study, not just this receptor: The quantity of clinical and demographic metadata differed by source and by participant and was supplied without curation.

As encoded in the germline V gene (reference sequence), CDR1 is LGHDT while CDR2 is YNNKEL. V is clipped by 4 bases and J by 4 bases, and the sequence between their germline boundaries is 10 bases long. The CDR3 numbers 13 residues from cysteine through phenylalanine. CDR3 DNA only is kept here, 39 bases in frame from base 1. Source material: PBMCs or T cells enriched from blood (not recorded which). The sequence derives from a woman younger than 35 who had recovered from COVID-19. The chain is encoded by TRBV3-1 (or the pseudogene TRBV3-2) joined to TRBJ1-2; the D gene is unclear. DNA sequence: TGTGCCAGCAGCCCCCAGGAGGGCTATGGCTACACCTTC. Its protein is CASSPQEGYGYTF.